The sequence of this TCR beta chain was determined in a study of blood T cell repertoires in COVID-19. About the study: Italy, Spain and the United States were the sources of the convalescent and acute COVID-19 samples. T cells, B-cell-depleted T cells, or PBMCs supplied cDNA or gDNA.

Authors' processing steps: Scientists estimated how many nucleated cells there were by amplifying reference gene primers. Data came from immunoSEQ multiplex PCR; TCRdb stores just in-frame clones and leaves some out. V, J and clone size are those of that table, while D and trimming were read from the DNA. The sample lists fewer than 40,000 clones; 88% were seen once. The CDR3 length is 13 residues. Germline values: CDR1 KGHSH, CDR2 LQKENI. V was pared by 4 bases and J by 4 bases, with 10 bases between. The TCR sequence derives from a woman between 65 and 79 years old with active COVID-19. The specimen was peripheral blood. This chain joins TRBV18 and TRBJ1-2; TRBD1 might be the D (6 bases). In DNA, the CDR3 is TGTGCCAGCTCACGGGACATTACCTATGGCTACACCTTC. Translating it yields CASSRDITYGYTF.